This TCR beta chain emerged from a study of PD-1 blockade in classical Hodgkin lymphoma. General study results and limits: As was reported, newly diagnosed patients showed lower baseline TCR diversity than healthy donors did. Some patients began nivolumab under 1 year after ASCT. These patients were excluded from later analyses.

Method: immunoSEQ multiplex PCR; TCRdb's copy keeps in-frame clones and lacks some. The sample shows 20,000 to 30,000 clones, approximately 67% of them seen only once. A remark on this clone: As yet, its antigen is unknown.

Time point defined: cycle 4 day 1 (C4D1), after about 6 weeks of nivolumab. Each patient experienced a relapse that followed autologous stem cell transplantation, and brentuximab vedotin exposure varied. Germline CDR1 reads LGHNA; CDR2 reads YSLEER. Trimming pared 0 bases from V and 5 bases from J, leaving 13 bases between. The CDR3 has 15 residues. V is TRBV4-3 and J is TRBJ1-2; D unresolved. This TCR was sampled from a human donor with classical Hodgkin lymphoma. The specimen comprised peripheral blood mononuclear cells (PBMCs), sampled before the fourth cycle of nivolumab. For the CDR3, the DNA is TGCGCCAGCAGCCAAGATCTGGCAGGCCCATATGGCTACACCTTC. Its protein is CASSQDLAGPYGYTF.